The T cell receptor (beta chain) under discussion was sequenced for a study of beta chain features in type 1 diabetes. Study-wide findings and caveats: It was possible that PCR favored shorter templates, equally so in patients and controls. The study found moderately but significantly shorter TCRB CDR3s in all four CD4+ subsets of Type 1 diabetes patients. Patients with type 1 diabetes carried fewer insertions and had more deletions at their VDJ junctions.

CDR1 is LNHNV and CDR2 is YYDKDF in the germline V gene (reference sequence). CDR3 size: 17 residues. V lost 4 bases, J lost 0 bases, and 13 bases lay in between. The collection from each donor was one heparinised blood draw averaging roughly 0.12 L. By way of CD45RO/CCR7/CD25/CD127/CD95/CD27, the CD4+ regulatory, stem cell-like memory, central memory and naive cells were sorted. The study reverse transcribed the entire isolated RNA, so it sequenced expressed TCRB transcripts. Assay: immunoSEQ multiplex PCR; the TCRdb copy retains only in-frame clones and omits some. The sample lists 500,000 to 650,000 clones, 9.5% to 15% occurring once. With respect to this clone: Its specificity is not known.

This clonotype was sampled from a man aged 30 to 39 with type 1 diabetes. The chain joins TRBV15 to TRBJ2-6, with D possibly being TRBD1 (6 bases). The source material was naive CD4+ T cells from blood. In DNA, the CDR3 is TGTGCCACCAGCACAAGACAGGATACCTCTGGGGCCAACGTCCTGACTTTC. It is translated as CATSTRQDTSGANVLTF.